The clone carrying this TCR beta chain was observed a handful of times. Its antigen is undetermined. The data belong to a study of cytomegalovirus exposure and HLA in healthy donors. Study-level findings and limits: Presence/absence analyses supposed approximately even sequencing depth among donors. Rarity characterized most TCR sequences, yet some public TCRs appeared in many donors.

The PCR used 60 Vbeta and 13 Jbeta primers. Profiled with immunoSEQ multiplex PCR; TCRdb holds only in-frame clones, not every one. The table records about 150,000 clones, approximately 79% of them present only once. The V and J ends lost 3 bases and 7 bases respectively, with 13 bases between them. This CDR3 is built from 14 residues. Germline V gene sequence: CDR1 SGHDN, CDR2 FVKESK. The TCR originated in a man aged 45-65 years in good health and CMV-seropositive. This sequence joins TRBV14 and TRBJ2-1, with D possibly being TRBD1 (5 bases). The source material was PBMCs. Written as DNA, the CDR3 is TGTGCCAGCAGCCAGGAAAAGGGGTTTAATGAGCAGTTCTTC. This encodes CASSQEKGFNEQFF.